The 9 T cell receptor beta chains below were found in one sample sequenced in a study of blood T cell repertoires in COVID-19. Using immunoSEQ multiplex PCR, the repertoire was profiled, and TCRdb retains in-frame clones only, with some absent. The repertoire holds over 40,000 clones, with roughly 90% as singletons. The material sequenced was peripheral blood. The receptor source for this set is a human donor in a cohort sampled during active COVID-19.

The chain joins TRBV5-8 to TRBJ2-1, with 9 bases fitting TRBD2. This CDR3 has 14 amino acids. Germline CDR1 SGHTS, CDR2 YDEGEE. Losses at the gene ends were 5 bases for V and 5 bases for J; bases not matched to a gene: 5. CDR3 sequence reads: CASRPGLADNEQFF. In DNA, the CDR3 is TGTGCCAGCAGACCGGGACTAGCAGACAATGAGCAGTTCTTC.

V gene TRBV7-2 combines with J gene TRBJ2-5, with 8 bases that match TRBD2. CDR3 length: 14 residues. J gave up 3 bases and V 2 bases, and 2 bases lay outside the gene matches. Germline V lookup: CDR1 SGHTA, CDR2 FQGNSA. The CDR3 bases are TGTGCCAGCAGCTTACGGGGGGGTGAAGAGACCCAGTACTTC. Translated, it gives CASSLRGGEETQYF.

This CDR3 is CATSPAGSYEQYF. CDR3 bases: TGTGCCACTTCGCCGGCGGGCTCGTACGAGCAGTACTTC. The chain carries TRBV19 and TRBJ2-7, with D possibly matching TRBD2 (5 bases). Per the germline V gene, CDR1 is LNHDA and CDR2 is SQIVND (reference sequence). V was shortened by 10 bases and J by 4 bases, with 17 bases between the two germline ends. CDR3 length: 13 residues.

V and J are TRBV6-1 and TRBJ2-7, with 7 positions matching TRBD2. Germline values: CDR1 MNHNS, CDR2 SASEGT. V shed 3 bases and J 7 bases; nucleotides not matched to a gene: 6. The CDR3 sequence is 13 residues long. The CDR3 reads CASSDPGRGEQYF. The CDR3 nucleotides read TGTGCCAGCAGTGACCCAGGGCGGGGGGAGCAGTACTTC.

The chain recombines TRBV5-8 with TRBJ1-1, with TRBD1 as a possible D gene (6 bases). The germline gives CDR1 SGHTS, CDR2 YDEGEE. Trimming took off 7 bases at V and 4 bases at J, with 14 bases between the two ends. The CDR3 spans 13 residues. CDR3 residues: CASRRGGSTEAFF. CDR3 nucleotide sequence: TGTGCCAGCCGACGAGGGGGAAGCACTGAAGCTTTCTTT.

The chain couples TRBV7-9 to TRBJ1-1; D not certain. Deletions cut 4 bases from V and 11 bases from J, with 8 bases between. The germline gives CDR1 SEHNR, CDR2 FQNEAQ (reference sequence). The length of the CDR3 is 10 residues. The CDR3: CASSSGPAFF. The DNA of the CDR3 is TGTGCCAGCAGCTCGGGTCCGGCTTTCTTT.

The chain has TRBV5-4 and TRBJ2-2, with TRBD2 as a possible D gene (5 bases). Germline lookup yields CDR1 SGHNT and CDR2 YYREEE (reference sequence). V was clipped by 7 bases and J by 2 bases, with 18 bases between them. There are 16 residues in the CDR3. The CDR3 bases are TGTGCCAGCCAAAGCGGAAGTCTAGTAAACACCGGGGAGCTGTTTTTT. This sequence encodes CASQSGSLVNTGELFF.

The rearrangement joins TRBV13 to TRBJ2-5; maybe TRBD2 (6 bases). Trimming pared 5 bases from V and 0 bases from J, leaving 13 bases between. CDR1 is PRHDT, CDR2 FYEKMQ, per germline (reference sequence). This CDR3 region has 15 residues. The DNA for the CDR3 is TGTGCCAGCAGCCCCGGAGGGGACTACCAAGAGACCCAGTACTTC. Protein product: CASSPGGDYQETQYF.

In DNA form, the CDR3 reads TGCGCCAGCAGCTTGGCCGGGACAGGGGCCTACGAGCAGTACTTC. Amino acid sequence: CASSLAGTGAYEQYF. V is TRBV5-1 and J is TRBJ2-7, with 10 nucleotides matching TRBD1. Germline CDR1 and CDR2: SGHRS and YFSETQ. The junction had 2 bases not matched to a gene; V was cut back by 0 bases and J by 2 bases. CDR3 length equals 15 residues.